This TCR beta chain was captured by sequencing in a study of blood T cell repertoires in COVID-19. Across the whole study: Samples taken during acute and convalescent COVID-19 were collected in the United States, Italy and Spain. T cells, B-cell-depleted T cells, or PBMCs supplied cDNA or gDNA.

Germline V CDR1 and CDR2: LNHNV, YYDKDF (reference sequence). The CDR3 runs to 17 residues. With 1 base clipped from V and 1 base from J, the junction kept 9 bases outside the gene matches. The count of this clone is one. Clones were sequenced by immunoSEQ multiplex PCR, and TCRdb holds only the in-frame ones, with some missing. The sample gives under 50,000 clones, approximately 77% of which show up once; about 4.2% is in the top ten. V usage is TRBV15 and J usage is TRBJ1-1, with 7 bases aligning to TRBD1. The sequencing sample was made of peripheral blood. This receptor was taken from a woman in her sixties or seventies with acute or convalescent COVID-19. The CDR3 sequence is CATSRVSGGSKNTEAFF. The CDR3 DNA sequence: TGTGCCACCAGCAGAGTGTCAGGGGGTTCTAAGAACACTGAAGCTTTCTTT.